A single sample gave rise to the 5 T cell receptor beta chains below, sequenced in a study of blood T cells in healthy people across ages. Alongside a J-beta primer mix, a sample-barcoded 5' primer served in a second PCR lasting roughly 7 to 12 cycles. Via MiXCR, TCRdb re-called the 5' RACE reads, giving one row per CDR3 protein. The sample consists of 800,000 to 950,000 distinct CDR3 sequences, approximately 49% of them appearing once. The specimen was blood. The receptors originated from a man under 40 in good health.

The chain joins TRBV6-2 or TRBV6-3 to TRBJ1-1, with D unresolved. CDR1 is MNHEY and CDR2 is SVGEGT in the germline V gene. The CDR3 consists of 14 residues. V was cut by 6 bases and J by 0 bases, with 11 bases left in between. CDR3 loop: CASRPTELNTEAFF. The CDR3 nucleotides are TGTGCCAGCAGGCCCACAGAGTTGAACACTGAAGCTTTCTTT.

The rearrangement links TRBV13 to TRBJ2-4; 7 nucleotides agree with TRBD2. The V gene's germline CDR1 is PRHDT and CDR2 FYEKMQ (reference sequence). Losses at the gene ends were 3 bases for V and 0 bases for J; bases not matched to a gene: 5. The CDR3 covers 16 residues. CDR3: CASSFGGGIAKNIQYF. The DNA for the CDR3 is TGTGCCAGCAGCTTTGGCGGGGGAATAGCCAAAAACATTCAGTACTTC. The whole variable domain, remainder taken from reference TRBV13 and TRBJ2-4, is AAGVIQSPRHLIKEKRETATLKCYPIPRHDTVYWYQQGPGQDPQFLISFYEKMQSDKGSIPDRFSAQQFSDYHSELNMSSLELGDSALYFCASSFGGGIAKNIQYFGAGTRLSVL.

The chain uses TRBV20-1 and TRBJ2-4, with D perhaps TRBD1 or TRBD2 (5 bases each). This CDR3 is 17 amino acids long. The germline gives CDR1 DFQATT, CDR2 SNEGSKA (reference sequence). V was pared by 3 bases and J by 0 bases, with 18 bases between. The CDR3 DNA sequence: TGCAGTGCTAGGTTCGTCGGGGCGGACCTAGCCAAAAACATTCAGTACTTC. This codes for CSARFVGADLAKNIQYF.

The chain combines TRBV5-1 with TRBJ1-6, with D possibly being TRBD1 (6 bases). Trimming took 2 bases from V and 10 from J, leaving 16 bases between them. Germline V gene sequence: CDR1 SGHRS, CDR2 YFSETQ. This CDR3 is 15 amino acids long. This chain's CDR3 is CASSFGQGRQSPLHF. The CDR3 coding sequence is TGCGCCAGCAGCTTTGGGCAGGGGCGTCAATCACCCCTCCACTTT.

The chain has TRBV12-3 or TRBV12-4 and TRBJ1-6; D uncertain. The CDR3 runs to 12 residues. V was cut by 11 bases and J by 5 bases, with 10 bases left in between. CDR3: CASRVHNSPLHF. The CDR3 nucleotides read TGTGCCTCGAGGGTACATAATTCACCCCTCCACTTT.